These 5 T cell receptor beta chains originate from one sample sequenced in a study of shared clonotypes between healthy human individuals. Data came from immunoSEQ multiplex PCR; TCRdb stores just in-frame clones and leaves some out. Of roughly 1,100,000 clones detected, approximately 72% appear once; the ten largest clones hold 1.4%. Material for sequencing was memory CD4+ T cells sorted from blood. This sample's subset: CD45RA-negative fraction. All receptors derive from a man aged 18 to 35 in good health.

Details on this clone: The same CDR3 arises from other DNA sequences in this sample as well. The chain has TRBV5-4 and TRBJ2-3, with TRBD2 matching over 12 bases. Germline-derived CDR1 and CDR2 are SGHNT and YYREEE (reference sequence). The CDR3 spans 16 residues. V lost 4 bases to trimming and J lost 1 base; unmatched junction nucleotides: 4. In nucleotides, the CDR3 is TGTGCCAGCAGCCTTAGACTAGCGGGGGGCACAGATACGCAGTATTTT. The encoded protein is CASSLRLAGGTDTQYF.

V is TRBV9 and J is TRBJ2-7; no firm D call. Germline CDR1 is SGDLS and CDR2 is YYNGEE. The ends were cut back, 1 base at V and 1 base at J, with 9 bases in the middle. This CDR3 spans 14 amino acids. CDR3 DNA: TGTGCCAGCAGCGTAAACCCAGATTCCTACGAGCAGTACTTC. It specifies CASSVNPDSYEQYF.

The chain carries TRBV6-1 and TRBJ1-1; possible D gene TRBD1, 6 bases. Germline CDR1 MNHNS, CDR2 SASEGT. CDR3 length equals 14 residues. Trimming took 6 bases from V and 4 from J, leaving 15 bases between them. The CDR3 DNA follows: TGTGCCAGCAGAAAACAGGGTGGGGGCACTGAAGCTTTCTTT. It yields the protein CASRKQGGGTEAFF.

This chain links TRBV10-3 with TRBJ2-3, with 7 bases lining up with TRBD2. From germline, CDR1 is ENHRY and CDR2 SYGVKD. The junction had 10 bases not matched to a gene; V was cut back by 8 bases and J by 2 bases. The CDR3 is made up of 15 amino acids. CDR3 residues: CAISPEAGYTDTQYF. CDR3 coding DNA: TGTGCCATCTCCCCCGAAGCGGGATACACAGATACGCAGTATTTT.

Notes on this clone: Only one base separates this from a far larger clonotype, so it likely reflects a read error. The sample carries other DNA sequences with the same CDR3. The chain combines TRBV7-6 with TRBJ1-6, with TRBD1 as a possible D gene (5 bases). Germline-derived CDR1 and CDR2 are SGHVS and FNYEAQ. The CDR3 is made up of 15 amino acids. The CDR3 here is CASSLAGRGKSPLHF. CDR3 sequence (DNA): TGTGCCAGCAGCTTAGCGGGTAGGGGTAAATCACCCCTTCACTTT.